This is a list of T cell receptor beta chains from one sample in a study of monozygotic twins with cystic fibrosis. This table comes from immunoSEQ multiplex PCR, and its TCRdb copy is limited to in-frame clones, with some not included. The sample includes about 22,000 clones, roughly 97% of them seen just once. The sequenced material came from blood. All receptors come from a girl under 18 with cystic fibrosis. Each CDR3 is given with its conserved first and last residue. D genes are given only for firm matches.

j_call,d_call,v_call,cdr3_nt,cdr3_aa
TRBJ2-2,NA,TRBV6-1,TGTGCCAGCAGTGCCGCAGGGGGGGACACCGGGGAGCTGTTTTTT,CASSAAGGDTGELFF
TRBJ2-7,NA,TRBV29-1,TGCAGCGCCGGGGGCGGGGGCGGCGAGCAGTACTTC,CSAGGGGGEQYF
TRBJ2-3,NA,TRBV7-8,TGTGCCAGCAGCCTGGAGGGGACAGATACGCAGTATTTT,CASSLEGTDTQYF
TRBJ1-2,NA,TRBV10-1,TGCGCCAGGTCTGATCCCACCGGAGGGGTCGGCTATGGCTACACCTTC,CARSDPTGGVGYGYTF
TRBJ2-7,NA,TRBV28,TGTGCCAGCAGTCCTCCGGGACAAACTTTCTCCTACGAGCAGTACTTC,CASSPPGQTFSYEQYF
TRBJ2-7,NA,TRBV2,TGTGCCAGCAGCGCCGGTGTGGGTGAGCAGTACTTC,CASSAGVGEQYF
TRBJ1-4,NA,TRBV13,TGTGCCAGCAGAAGACTCTCCAGGGGAAGTGAAAAACTGTTTTTT,CASRRLSRGSEKLFF
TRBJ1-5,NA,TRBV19,TGTGCCAGCTCACAAGGATCCGGAAACAATCAGCCCCAGCATTTT,CASSQGSGNNQPQHF
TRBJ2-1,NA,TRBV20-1,TGCAGTGAGGATGGCGGGATTGAGCAGTTCTTC,CSEDGGIEQFF
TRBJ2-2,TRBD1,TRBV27,TGTGCCAGCCGAGTCTACCAGGGACAGGGGGGCACCGGGGAGCTGTTTTTT,CASRVYQGQGGTGELFF
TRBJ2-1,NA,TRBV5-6,TGTGCCAGCAGCCCAGAGACGGGAAACTCCTACAATGAGCAGTTCTTC,CASSPETGNSYNEQFF
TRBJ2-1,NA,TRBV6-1,TGTGCCAGCAGTGGGACAGCTCTTAACAATGAGCAGTTCTTC,CASSGTALNNEQFF
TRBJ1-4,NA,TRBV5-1,TGCGCCAGCACCATAACGGGGGGGAGTGAAAAACTGTTTTTT,CASTITGGSEKLFF